This T cell receptor beta chain is from a study of response to subunit inactivated influenza vaccine. TCRdb ran MiXCR on the RT-PCR reads and lists one entry per CDR3 protein. Of 490,000 or so distinct CDR3 sequences listed, 7.6% are singletons. The study, taken as a whole, reports: Few new T cells, the authors suggested, are recruited by each seasonal influenza vaccination.

This clonotype was detected only a few times. No antigen is known for it. The receptor's source is a man aged 45 to 75 who received an inactivated influenza vaccine. This sample comprised PBMCs from blood, obtained less than 30 months after vaccination.

The CDR3 DNA sequence: TGTGCCAGCAGCCAAGGACAGGGCCCCCACGAGCAGTACTTC. This sequence encodes CASSQGQGPHEQYF. V is TRBV7-9 and J is TRBJ2-7, with 8 nucleotides matching TRBD1. Trimming removed 5 bases from V and 5 bases from J; junction bases left unmatched: 8. Germline lookup yields CDR1 SEHNR and CDR2 FQNEAQ (reference sequence). There are 14 residues in the CDR3.